This entry lists 22 T cell receptor beta chains sequenced from one sample in a study of OX40 agonist ivuxolimab in advanced cancers. Sequencing was performed with immunoSEQ multiplex PCR; in TCRdb, only in-frame clones are kept and a portion is missing. The sample shows tens of thousands of clones, more than 75% of them seen only once. The sequences come from CD4+ or CD8+ T cells sorted from blood, collected in a trial of the OX40 agonist ivuxolimab. These receptors were taken from an adult with an advanced solid tumor such as melanoma, head and neck, liver or kidney cancer.

J is TRBJ1-1 and V is TRBV5-4; no definite D call. Germline-derived CDR1 and CDR2 are SGHNT and YYREEE (reference sequence). V was shortened by 4 bases and J by 11 bases, with 18 bases between the two germline ends. The CDR3 runs 13 residues. The CDR3 nucleotides read TGTGCCAGCAGCAGAGGAACGGCCCTTATTGCTTTCTTT. Amino acid sequence: CASSRGTALIAFF.

This chain joins TRBV2 and TRBJ1-2, with 10 bases aligning to TRBD1. The germline V gene encodes CDR1 SNHLY and CDR2 FYNNEI. The CDR3 covers 14 residues. The V and J ends lost 4 bases and 8 bases, in that order; junction bases with no gene match: 7. The DNA of the CDR3 is TGTGCCAGCAGTGCTCGACAGGGGGCGACGGGCTACACCTTC. Translating it yields CASSARQGATGYTF.

The chain uses TRBV28 and TRBJ1-1, with D possibly TRBD1 on 5 matching bases. This CDR3 spans 13 amino acids. Trimming took off 8 bases at V and 2 bases at J, with 12 bases between the two ends. The germline CDR1 and CDR2 sequences are MDHEN and SYDVKM. Written as DNA, the CDR3 is TGTGCCAGCGGTCGACGGACAAACACTGAAGCTTTCTTT. Its protein product is CASGRRTNTEAFF.

A word on this clone: One junction end disagrees with the germline gene, perhaps due to a read error. This CDR3 is also generated by other DNA sequences in the sample. V usage is TRBV4-1 and J usage is TRBJ2-6; 9 nucleotides agree with TRBD1. The CDR3 contains 18 residues. Germline V gives CDR1 MGHRA, CDR2 YSYEKL. This chain's CDR3 is CASSQINRGPSGANVLTF. The CDR3 nucleotides are TGCGCCAGCAGCCAAATCAACAGGGGGCCATCTGGGGCAAACGTCCTGACTTTC.

CDR3 bases: TGTGCCAGCAGTCCGGTCCGGGGCCCTTCATCATTAGGCTACACCTTC. Protein product: CASSPVRGPSSLGYTF. The V and J genes are TRBV28 and TRBJ1-2; possible D gene TRBD1, 5 bases. Between the trimmed V and J ends, which lost 5 bases and 8 bases, there was a span of 24 bases. CDR1 and CDR2 (germline): MDHEN, SYDVKM. The CDR3 contains 16 residues.

The chain uses TRBV6-5 and TRBJ2-5; the D is unclear. The CDR3 sequence is 13 residues long. Germline CDR1 reads MNHEY; CDR2 reads SVGAGI. The V end lost 6 bases, the J end lost 5 bases, and 13 bases lay between the germline ends. As DNA, the CDR3 is TGTGCCAGCAGAAATACTGTGGCGGAGACCCAGTACTTC. Translating it yields CASRNTVAETQYF.

This chain joins TRBV5-1 and TRBJ2-5; D is unresolved. The length of the CDR3 is 15 residues. Germline V gene sequence: CDR1 SGHRS, CDR2 YFSETQ. V lost 0 bases to trimming and J lost 1 base, with 10 bases between them. The CDR3 DNA reads TGCGCCAGCAGCTTGGATGTAGGGCCCCAAGAGACCCAGTACTTC. This translates into CASSLDVGPQETQYF.

The V call is TRBV7-9, the J call TRBJ1-1, with D maybe TRBD1 (5 bases). Germline V gene data show CDR1 as SEHNR and CDR2 as FQNEAQ (reference sequence). CDR3 size: 15 residues. Trimming stripped 3 bases from V and 1 base from J, with 12 bases between. CDR3 DNA: TGTGCCAGCAGCTTGGGGGTAGTAGAGAACACTGAAGCTTTCTTT. This sequence encodes CASSLGVVENTEAFF.

This chain uses TRBV28 with TRBJ2-5; TRBD2 matches 14 bases. J lost 6 bases, V lost 6 bases, and 12 bases had no gene match. The germline V gene encodes CDR1 MDHEN and CDR2 SYDVKM. This CDR3 is 17 amino acids long. The DNA for the CDR3 is TGTGCCAGCAGCCAACTCTTCGGACTAGCGGGAGGACAGACCCAGTACTTC. Encoded protein: CASSQLFGLAGGQTQYF.

This clone showed up just once. CDR3 DNA: TGTGCCAGCAGCCGAGGGGTCGGCACATCTAACTATGGCTACACCTTC. It codes for CASSRGVGTSNYGYTF. This chain links TRBV7-9 with TRBJ1-2, with D possibly being TRBD1 (5 bases). The CDR3 runs to 16 residues. Germline V gives CDR1 SEHNR, CDR2 FQNEAQ (reference sequence). Between the trimmed V and J ends, which lost 5 bases and 0 bases, there was a span of 16 bases.

This chain connects TRBV5-1 to TRBJ2-3, with TRBD1 as a possible D gene (6 bases). Germline CDR1 and CDR2: SGHRS and YFSETQ. Trimming left V 4 bases short and J 2 bases short, with 8 bases between. There are 13 residues in the CDR3. The CDR3 nucleotides read TGCGCCAGCAGCCCAGGGGACACAGATACGCAGTATTTT. It encodes CASSPGDTDTQYF.

The chain uses TRBV7-6 and TRBJ2-7; the D gene is possibly TRBD2 (5 bases). The V gene lost 0 bases and the J gene lost 5 bases, with 11 bases spanning the gap. Germline-derived CDR1 and CDR2 are SGHVS and FNYEAQ. The CDR3 length is 14 residues. The CDR3 nucleotides are TGTGCCAGCAGCTTAGCGGGAGTGGGGAACGAGCAGTACTTC. Translating it yields CASSLAGVGNEQYF.

The CDR3 nucleotides are TGTGCCAGTAGCCTGGGGGAGGTTTTATATCAGCCCCAGCATTTT. Its translation: CASSLGEVLYQPQHF. The J gene is TRBJ1-5, the V gene TRBV19; D is perhaps TRBD1 (5 bases). CDR1 LNHDA and CDR2 SQIVND come from the germline V gene (reference sequence). The V gene lost 6 bases and the J gene lost 5 bases, with 17 bases spanning the gap. There are 15 residues in the CDR3.

The chain has TRBV5-1 and TRBJ1-6; the match to TRBD1 covers 7 bases. Germline V gene lookup returns CDR1 SGHRS and CDR2 YFSETQ. The CDR3 length is 15 residues. V lost 2 bases, J lost 10 bases, and 9 bases stayed unmatched. CDR3 in amino acids: CASSFRTGSESPLHF. CDR3 nucleotide sequence: TGCGCCAGCAGCTTTAGGACAGGCAGCGAATCACCCCTCCACTTT.

The chain recombines TRBV28 with TRBJ1-6; D is possibly TRBD1 (6 bases). Germline V lookup: CDR1 MDHEN, CDR2 SYDVKM. Trimming took 6 bases from V and 3 from J, leaving 12 bases between them. CDR3 size: 15 residues. CDR3 nucleotides: TGTGCCAGCAGCCCCGGACAGATCTATAATTCACCCCTCCACTTT. It is translated as CASSPGQIYNSPLHF.

The V and J genes are TRBV10-1 and TRBJ2-3; 8 bases are shared with TRBD2. The CDR3 is 14 residues long. V gave up 4 bases and J gave up 6 bases; unmatched junction bases: 6. Germline CDR1 WNHNN, CDR2 SYGVQD (reference sequence). The CDR3 sequence: CASSAIAGPDTQYF. Here the CDR3 DNA reads TGCGCCAGCAGTGCGATAGCGGGGCCGGATACGCAGTATTTT.

The rearrangement links TRBV10-3 to TRBJ2-7, with D tentatively TRBD1 or TRBD2 (6 bases each). Trimming removed 7 bases at V and 7 bases at J, with 20 bases between. The CDR3 consists of 14 residues. The germline gives CDR1 ENHRY, CDR2 SYGVKD. The CDR3 loop reads CAITKSGGRGEQYF. The CDR3 nucleotides are TGTGCCATCACCAAGTCTGGGGGGCGTGGGGAGCAGTACTTC.

The rearrangement links TRBV10-3 to TRBJ1-1; 8 nucleotides agree with TRBD1. The CDR3 runs 13 residues. Germline loops: CDR1 ENHRY, CDR2 SYGVKD. Trimming removed 4 bases from V and 4 bases from J; junction bases left unmatched: 2. CDR3 region: CAISGDRGTEAFF. The CDR3, as DNA: TGTGCCATCAGTGGAGACAGGGGCACTGAAGCTTTCTTT.

The rearrangement links TRBV19 to TRBJ1-1; 7 bases are a match to TRBD1. With 5 bases clipped from V and 10 bases from J, the junction kept 13 bases outside the gene matches. The CDR3 has 14 residues. Germline CDR1 reads LNHDA; CDR2 reads SQIVND (reference sequence). The chain's CDR3 is CASSAKPGGGTAFF. The CDR3 coding sequence is TGTGCCAGTAGTGCTAAGCCAGGGGGAGGGACAGCTTTCTTT. The full variable domain, completed using reference TRBV19 and TRBJ1-1, is DGGITQSPKYLFRKEGQNVTLSCEQNLNHDAMYWYRQDPGQGLRLIYYSQIVNDFQKGDIAEGYSVSREKKESFPLTVTSAQKNPTAFYLCASSAKPGGGTAFFGQGTRLTVV.

The V gene is TRBV28, the J gene TRBJ1-2; 8 nucleotides match TRBD1. The CDR3 loop spans 11 amino acids. J lost 7 bases, V lost 7 bases, and 2 bases had no gene match. Looked up from germline, CDR1 is MDHEN and CDR2 is SYDVKM. The CDR3 DNA is TGTGCCAGCAAGACAGGGGTTGGCTACACCTTC. Protein sequence: CASKTGVGYTF.

This chain joins TRBV7-2 and TRBJ1-3, with TRBD1 as a possible D gene (6 bases). From germline, CDR1 is SGHTA and CDR2 FQGNSA. The CDR3 totals 16 residues. Trimming stripped 6 bases from V and 0 bases from J, with 15 bases between. The DNA of the CDR3 is TGTGCCAGCAGGCCAATAACAGGGCGCTCTGGAAACACCATATATTTT. Translating gives CASRPITGRSGNTIYF.

This clone is labeled medium-sized. The J gene is TRBJ2-2, the V gene TRBV2; the D gene is possibly TRBD1 (6 bases). Germline values: CDR1 SNHLY, CDR2 FYNNEI. The CDR3 consists of 14 residues. V lost 0 bases to trimming and J lost 6 bases, with 8 bases between them. CDR3 DNA: TGTGCCAGCAGTGAAGCGCGACAGGCCGGGGAGCTGTTTTTT. Its translation is CASSEARQAGELFF. The full variable domain, in which reference TRBV2 and TRBJ2-2 provide the parts outside the CDR3, is EPEVTQTPSHQVTQMGQEVILRCVPISNHLYFYWYRQILGQKVEFLVSFYNNEISEKSEIFDDQFSVERPDGSNFTLKIRSTKLEDSAMYFCASSEARQAGELFFGEGSRLTVL.